This entry describes one T cell receptor beta chain. The antigen is undetermined. PCR employed 60 Vbeta and 13 Jbeta primers. TCRdb keeps only in-frame clones here, not all; method: immunoSEQ multiplex PCR. The sample has about 110,000 clones, 70% seen once; the top ten hold 8.7%. This record comes from a study of cytomegalovirus exposure and HLA in healthy donors. As for the study in general: A preliminary data release comprised tens of millions of unique TCRs obtained from HLA-typed donors. The study's findings and limits: For cytomegalovirus status, the classifier reportedly gave diagnoses with high specificity and sensitivity. Later analysis placed DRB1 highest and HLA-C lowest in TCR association rates, which differed by HLA locus.

Source material: PBMCs. This sequence originates from a man aged 25 to 40 in good health and CMV-seropositive.

DNA for the CDR3: TGTGCTAGTGGACAGGGAAGGTCCTACGAGCAGTACTTC. This translates into CASGQGRSYEQYF. The chain recombines TRBV12-5 with TRBJ2-7; D is perhaps TRBD1 (6 bases). CDR1 is LGHNT and CDR2 is FRNRAP in the germline V gene. The V gene lost 6 bases and the J gene lost 1 base, with 10 bases spanning the gap. The CDR3 runs to 13 residues.